Below are 30 T cell receptor beta chains sequenced from a single sample in a study of shared T cell receptors in the human thymus. Measured with immunoSEQ multiplex PCR; TCRdb has only the in-frame clones, and not every one. The sample has 650,000 to 950,000 clones, approximately 85% seen once. Separately, the same data were catalogued under a study of human thymus T cells.

Material for sequencing was thymocytes. These receptors were obtained from a girl less than two years old with a congenital heart defect.

The chain carries TRBV10-3 and TRBJ1-5; TRBD1 matches at 8 bases. Germline CDR1 ENHRY, CDR2 SYGVKD. With 4 bases clipped from V and 3 bases from J, the junction kept 14 bases outside the gene matches. The CDR3 spans 18 residues. The CDR3 spells CAISASEGGRGPNQPQHF. Here the CDR3 DNA reads TGTGCCATCAGTGCATCCGAGGGGGGCAGGGGGCCCAATCAGCCCCAGCATTTT.

The rearrangement links TRBV6-5 to TRBJ1-2; tentatively, D is TRBD1 (6 bases). Trimming pared 2 bases from V and 4 bases from J, leaving 14 bases between. Germline CDR1 and CDR2: MNHEY and SVGAGI. The CDR3 sequence is 15 residues long. CDR3 sequence: CASSYNRASGYGYTF. The DNA of the CDR3 is TGTGCCAGCAGTTACAACAGGGCTTCTGGCTATGGCTACACCTTC.

V gene TRBV18 combines with J gene TRBJ2-1; TRBD1 matches at 9 bases. The CDR3 has 19 amino acids. The ends lost 5 bases at V and 5 bases at J; junction bases unmatched: 19. Germline-derived CDR1 and CDR2 are KGHSH and LQKENI. CDR3 sequence (DNA): TGTGCCAGCTCAGACTCCGGGACAGGGATTGAACCCAACCACAATGAGCAGTTCTTC. This sequence encodes CASSDSGTGIEPNHNEQFF.

V gene TRBV9 combines with J gene TRBJ2-3; D ambiguous. Deletions cut 4 bases from V and 0 bases from J, with 18 bases between. The germline gives CDR1 SGDLS, CDR2 YYNGEE. The CDR3 has 17 residues. The CDR3 protein is CASSNGKPYISTDTQYF. DNA for the CDR3: TGTGCCAGCAGCAATGGTAAACCATACATTAGCACAGATACGCAGTATTTT.

The genes are TRBV2 and TRBJ1-1; perhaps TRBD1 as D (6 bases). CDR3 length equals 17 residues. The V gene's germline CDR1 is SNHLY and CDR2 FYNNEI. The germline V and J ends were trimmed by 4 bases and 2 bases, with 20 bases remaining between them. CDR3 DNA sequence: TGTGCCAGCAGTGGGGTAGGCAGGGGTGGGCTAAACACTGAAGCTTTCTTT. It translates to CASSGVGRGGLNTEAFF.

This chain links TRBV6-1 with TRBJ1-6; 9 nucleotides line up with TRBD1. Germline assignment: CDR1 MNHNS and CDR2 SASEGT. The CDR3 contains 13 residues. Trimming at V came to 6 bases and at J to 10 bases, leaving 4 bases not matched to a gene. CDR3 DNA: TGTGCCAGCAGGGGACAGGGTGGATCACCCCTCCACTTT. Residues: CASRGQGGSPLHF.

The chain employs TRBV15 and TRBJ1-6, with 9 bases identical to TRBD1. Germline V gene data show CDR1 as LNHNV and CDR2 as YYDKDF (reference sequence). With V trimmed by 1 base and J by 8 bases, 6 bases remained unmatched. The CDR3 covers 16 residues. The DNA of the CDR3 is TGTGCCACCAGCAGAGGGGCGGGACAGGGCTATTCACCCCTCCACTTT. Its protein product is CATSRGAGQGYSPLHF.

This chain joins TRBV13 and TRBJ2-5; TRBD1 matches at 7 bases. Germline-derived CDR1 and CDR2 are PRHDT and FYEKMQ (reference sequence). CDR3 length: 13 residues. The J segment lost 3 bases and the V segment lost 5 bases, leaving 3 bases of the junction unmatched. The CDR3 spells CASSPTGEETQYF. Written as DNA, the CDR3 is TGTGCCAGCAGCCCCACAGGGGAAGAGACCCAGTACTTC.

The chain links TRBV5-1 to TRBJ2-7, with D possibly TRBD1 on 5 matching bases. The CDR3 length is 15 residues. V dropped 4 bases and J dropped 7 bases, with 21 bases sitting between them. Germline lookup yields CDR1 SGHRS and CDR2 YFSETQ. CDR3 protein: CASSLGQGKAREQYF. CDR3 coding DNA: TGCGCCAGCAGCCTCGGACAAGGAAAGGCTCGGGAGCAGTACTTC.

This chain connects TRBV10-3 to TRBJ2-7, with D possibly being TRBD2 (7 bases). The CDR3 spans 15 residues. Trimming pared 6 bases from V and 1 base from J, leaving 16 bases between. Per the germline V gene, CDR1 is ENHRY and CDR2 is SYGVKD. CDR3 region: CAIREQGGRSYEQYF. The CDR3 bases are TGTGCCATCAGGGAACAGGGAGGGAGATCCTACGAGCAGTACTTC.

The genes are TRBV10-2 and TRBJ1-5, with 9 nucleotides matching TRBD1. Per the germline V gene, CDR1 is WSHSY and CDR2 is SAAADI. The CDR3 contains 16 residues. The junction had 9 bases not matched to a gene; V was cut back by 5 bases and J by 4 bases. CDR3 amino acids: CASSSSGTGPNQPQHF. Written as DNA, the CDR3 is TGCGCCAGCAGTTCATCCGGGACAGGGCCAAATCAGCCCCAGCATTTT.

The CDR3 here is CASSLEARAAEAFF. DNA for the CDR3: TGCGCCAGCAGCTTGGAGGCCAGGGCCGCTGAAGCTTTCTTT. V gene TRBV5-1 combines with J gene TRBJ1-1; D perhaps matches TRBD1 (5 bases). The CDR3 is made up of 14 amino acids. CDR1 and CDR2 (germline): SGHRS, YFSETQ. V dropped 0 bases and J dropped 6 bases, with 12 bases sitting between them.

V usage is TRBV4-3 and J usage is TRBJ1-4; D is perhaps TRBD1 (5 bases). CDR1 is LGHNA and CDR2 is YSLEER in the germline V gene. The CDR3 has 16 amino acids. V was cut by 0 bases and J by 7 bases, with 15 bases left in between. Here the CDR3 reads CASSQEGGTKGEKLFF. CDR3 coding DNA: TGCGCCAGCAGCCAAGAAGGAGGGACCAAGGGTGAAAAACTGTTTTTT.

The J gene is TRBJ1-1, the V gene TRBV18; tentative D call: TRBD1 (5 bases). Germline V gives CDR1 KGHSH, CDR2 LQKENI. The CDR3 has 17 amino acids. Trimming removed 2 bases from V and 2 bases from J, with 18 bases in between. The CDR3 DNA follows: TGTGCCAGCTCACCATCCATTATCAGGGTCTCAAACACTGAAGCTTTCTTT. Its protein is CASSPSIIRVSNTEAFF.

The V and J genes are TRBV4-1 and TRBJ1-2; perhaps TRBD1 as D (6 bases). Germline lookup yields CDR1 MGHRA and CDR2 YSYEKL. The CDR3 loop spans 16 amino acids. V lost 2 bases to trimming and J lost 1 base, with 14 bases between them. The CDR3 sequence: CASSQIPGQHNYGYTF. The CDR3 DNA follows: TGCGCCAGCAGCCAAATTCCGGGACAACATAACTATGGCTACACCTTC.

This sequence joins TRBV7-3 and TRBJ2-1, with TRBD2 matching over 14 bases. V shed 1 base and J 9 bases; nucleotides not matched to a gene: 14. This CDR3 comprises 19 residues. CDR1 is SGHTA and CDR2 is FQGTGA in the germline V gene. CDR3: CASSLIGATSGGAKVEQFF. The CDR3 bases are TGTGCCAGCAGCTTAATTGGGGCGACTAGCGGGGGGGCCAAGGTTGAGCAGTTCTTC.

The J gene is TRBJ1-1, the V gene TRBV29-1; D gene unclear. Germline V CDR1 and CDR2: SQVTM, ANQGSEA. The CDR3 has 14 residues. Trimming took off 3 bases at V and 0 bases at J, with 11 bases between the two ends. The CDR3 protein is CSVDQPGLNTEAFF. The CDR3 nucleotides are TGCAGCGTTGATCAACCGGGATTGAACACTGAAGCTTTCTTT.

CDR3 region: CASSPTRREGGTQYF. The CDR3 DNA sequence: TGTGCCAGCAGCCCTACCCGAAGGGAGGGCGGGACCCAGTACTTC. V usage is TRBV6-5 and J usage is TRBJ2-5, with 7 bases matching TRBD2. The CDR3 is 15 amino acids. Unmatched junction bases numbered 14, after V lost 6 bases and J lost 7 bases. Germline V lookup: CDR1 MNHEY, CDR2 SVGAGI.

The genes are TRBV4-2 and TRBJ1-2; no reliable D call. This CDR3 is 14 amino acids long. From germline, CDR1 is LGHNA and CDR2 YNFKEQ. The V and J ends lost 2 bases and 3 bases respectively, with 10 bases between them. The DNA for the CDR3 is TGTGCCAGCAGCCAATCGGGAGATGACTATGGCTACACCTTC. It yields the protein CASSQSGDDYGYTF.

The chain links TRBV29-1 to TRBJ2-1, with 9 nucleotides matching TRBD2. This CDR3 region has 16 residues. The trim removed 7 bases at V and 6 bases at J, leaving 16 bases unmatched. Germline assignment: CDR1 SQVTM and CDR2 ANQGSEA. The CDR3 DNA reads TGCAGCGCAAACCCCCCTCATAGCGGGGGAGGCAATGAGCAGTTCTTC. It encodes CSANPPHSGGGNEQFF.

CDR3 nucleotide sequence: TGTGCCAGCAGCTTACGGGGGGCTACGAGGACCGGGGAGCTGTTTTTT. Translated: CASSLRGATRTGELFF. The chain joins TRBV7-9 to TRBJ2-2, with D possibly matching TRBD2 (7 bases). Trimming left V 2 bases short and J 5 bases short, with 15 bases between. The CDR3 contains 16 residues. Germline V gene lookup returns CDR1 SEHNR and CDR2 FQNEAQ (reference sequence).

V and J are TRBV27 and TRBJ1-2; D perhaps matches TRBD1 (6 bases). CDR3 size: 13 residues. V lost 4 bases and J 8 bases, leaving 14 bases between the germline ends. CDR1 is MNHEY, CDR2 SMNVEV, per germline (reference sequence). This chain's CDR3 is CASSSYNRVGYTF. The CDR3 nucleotides read TGTGCCAGCAGTTCGTACAACAGGGTCGGCTACACCTTC.

This clone was counted a single time. CDR3 protein: CASSPSSYNSPLHF. The CDR3 DNA reads TGTGCCAGCAGTCCGAGCTCCTATAATTCACCCCTCCACTTT. V is TRBV7-9 and J is TRBJ1-6; D uncertain. Germline V CDR1 and CDR2: SEHNR, FQNEAQ (reference sequence). CDR3 length equals 14 residues. The V end was cut by 6 bases, the J end by 0 bases, with 6 bases between.

The rearrangement joins TRBV18 to TRBJ1-2; maybe TRBD1 (5 bases). CDR1 is KGHSH, CDR2 LQKENI, per germline. CDR3 length: 13 amino acids. Written as DNA, the CDR3 is TGTGCTACCCGGAGGGGTTTTACCAATGGCTACACCTTC. Protein: CATRRGFTNGYTF.

The table lists this clone with a few counts. The chain links TRBV2 to TRBJ1-1; 9 bases are shared with TRBD1. The CDR3 spans 15 residues. V lost 8 bases, J lost 1 base, and 8 bases stayed unmatched. Germline lookup yields CDR1 SNHLY and CDR2 FYNNEI. As DNA, the CDR3 is TGTGCCAGCCGGATGACAGGGGGGCCGAACACTGAAGCTTTCTTT. Translated: CASRMTGGPNTEAFF. The variable domain in full, completed from reference TRBV2 and TRBJ1-1, reads EPEVTQTPSHQVTQMGQEVILRCVPISNHLYFYWYRQILGQKVEFLVSFYNNEISEKSEIFDDQFSVERPDGSNFTLKIRSTKLEDSAMYFCASRMTGGPNTEAFFGQGTRLTVV.

The chain recombines TRBV28 with TRBJ1-4, with D perhaps matching TRBD1 (6 bases). CDR1 is MDHEN and CDR2 is SYDVKM in the germline V gene. This CDR3 comprises 15 residues. V gave up 6 bases and J gave up 8 bases, with 19 bases separating them. CDR3 amino acids: CASSQLQGPFEKLFF. In DNA, the CDR3 is TGTGCCAGCAGCCAACTACAGGGCCCTTTCGAAAAACTGTTTTTT.

The rearrangement uses TRBV19 and TRBJ1-4, with D perhaps matching TRBD1 (5 bases). The CDR3 length is 15 residues. Trimming took off 2 bases at V and 5 bases at J, with 12 bases between the two ends. Germline V gene lookup returns CDR1 LNHDA and CDR2 SQIVND (reference sequence). This CDR3 is CASSIRDRINEKLFF. The CDR3 DNA reads TGTGCCAGTAGTATACGAGACAGAATAAATGAAAAACTGTTTTTT.

This chain uses TRBV12-2 with TRBJ2-6; the table's D call of TRBD1 was not tested on the DNA. TRBV12-2 is shown as a pseudogene. CDR3 length: 16 residues. The CDR3 reads CASRTQGCSGANVLTF. Here the CDR3 DNA reads TGTGCAAGTCGGACCCAGGGGTGCTCTGGGGCCAACGTCCTGACTTTC.

This clone was seen only a few times. The chain recombines TRBV4-1 with TRBJ1-5; the match to TRBD1 covers 8 bases. The CDR3 covers 15 residues. After removal of 3 bases from V and 15 bases from J, the junction contained 16 bases not matched to a gene. CDR1 is MGHRA and CDR2 is YSYEKL in the germline V gene. In nucleotides, the CDR3 is TGCGCCAGCAGCCATACTCCGGGACAGGATTCCAACAGGCATTTT. Encoded protein: CASSHTPGQDSNRHF.

The CDR3 loop is CASSLQGTYNSPLHF. DNA for the CDR3: TGTGCCAGCAGTTTACAGGGAACCTATAATTCACCCCTCCACTTT. The chain carries TRBV6-6 and TRBJ1-6, with a possible D match to TRBD1 (6 bases). Germline-derived CDR1 and CDR2 are MNHNY and SVGAGI (reference sequence). The CDR3 loop spans 15 amino acids. Trimming removed 4 bases from V and 2 bases from J, with 9 bases in between.